Below are 23 T cell receptor beta chains sequenced from a single sample in a study of blood T cell repertoires in COVID-19 (dated by TCRdb to 2018 to 2021). Library construction relied on the immunoSEQ multiplex PCR assay. Not all clones reach the TCRdb copy of this immuneACCESS table, which keeps in-frame sequences only. Checked studies attribute under half of the gap to unresolved V genes and leave the rest unexplained. In this sample the table shows about 180,000 clones, 80% to 90% of which occur a single time. The top ten clones comprise roughly 9.7% of the sample. Sequenced: peripheral blood. The receptor source for this set is a human donor with active or convalescent COVID-19. The donor label of this sample is uncertain.

V and J are TRBV3-1 (or the pseudogene TRBV3-2) and TRBJ1-5, with D perhaps matching TRBD1 (6 bases). Germline-derived CDR1 and CDR2 are LGHDT and YNNKEL (reference sequence). Trimming shortened V by 2 bases and J by 2 bases, and 19 bases separated the two germline ends. This CDR3 has 18 residues. In DNA, the CDR3 is TGTGCCAGCAGCCAAAAGCCTCCCGACAGGCGGGGCAATCAGCCCCAGCATTTT. Translation: CASSQKPPDRRGNQPQHF.

The chain uses TRBV19 and TRBJ2-5, with 8 bases that match TRBD2. Germline loops: CDR1 LNHDA, CDR2 SQIVND (reference sequence). The CDR3 extends over 14 amino acids. The trim removed 5 bases at V and 2 bases at J, leaving 4 bases unmatched. The CDR3 nucleotides are TGTGCCAGTAGTTCTGGGACTAGTCAAGAGACCCAGTACTTC. This encodes CASSSGTSQETQYF.

To note about this clone: At the DNA level, this CDR3 is encoded by other sequences in the same sample as well. The CDR3: CASSPGQGRTSPLHF. CDR3 nucleotides: TGTGCCAGTAGTCCGGGACAGGGGCGTACTTCACCCCTCCACTTT. The chain is built from TRBV19 and TRBJ1-6; 10 nucleotides line up with TRBD1. Germline CDR1 and CDR2: LNHDA and SQIVND (reference sequence). V lost 5 bases to trimming and J lost 9 bases; unmatched junction nucleotides: 7. This CDR3 has 15 amino acids. The whole variable domain, remainder taken from reference TRBV19 and TRBJ1-6, is DGGITQSPKYLFRKEGQNVTLSCEQNLNHDAMYWYRQDPGQGLRLIYYSQIVNDFQKGDIAEGYSVSREKKESFPLTVTSAQKNPTAFYLCASSPGQGRTSPLHFGNGTRLTVT.

The chain combines TRBV6-5 with TRBJ1-1, with 7 bases matching TRBD1. The germline gives CDR1 MNHEY, CDR2 SVGAGI. This CDR3 has 13 amino acids. V trimming: 2 bases; J trimming: 4 bases; junction bases outside the gene matches: 1. In nucleotides, the CDR3 is TGTGCCAGCAGTTACGGGACAGCCACTGAAGCTTTCTTT. Residues: CASSYGTATEAFF.

A single count supports this clone. The V call is TRBV10-2, the J call TRBJ2-2; 9 bases map to TRBD1. The germline V gene encodes CDR1 WSHSY and CDR2 SAAADI. V was pared by 6 bases and J by 7 bases, with 9 bases of the junction left unmatched. The CDR3 is 15 residues long. CDR3 region: CASRFTGGDVGELFF. Here the CDR3 DNA reads TGCGCCAGCAGATTTACAGGGGGCGATGTCGGGGAGCTGTTTTTT.

V and J are TRBV19 and TRBJ1-5, with 9 positions matching TRBD1. This CDR3 is built from 14 residues. The V and J ends lost 6 bases and 1 base, in that order; junction bases with no gene match: 1. Germline V lookup: CDR1 LNHDA, CDR2 SQIVND (reference sequence). The CDR3 DNA follows: TGTGCCAGTAGGACAGGGGGAAGCAATCAGCCCCAGCATTTT. This translates into CASRTGGSNQPQHF.

V is TRBV5-3 and J is TRBJ2-5, with 8 bases that match TRBD1. TRBV5-3 falls under the ORF class, with uncertain function. After removal of 3 bases from V and 6 bases from J, the junction contained 10 bases not matched to a gene. The length of the CDR3 is 15 residues. CDR3 DNA: TGTGCCAGAAGCTACCCCCGGGACAGGCGACAGACCCAGTACTTC. Translation gives CARSYPRDRRQTQYF.

This clone showed up just a few times. The genes are TRBV28 and TRBJ1-5, with TRBD1 as a possible D gene (6 bases). Trimming pared 6 bases from V and 1 base from J, leaving 22 bases between. CDR3 length: 18 residues. CDR1 and CDR2 (germline): MDHEN, SYDVKM. CDR3 in amino acids: CASSGWETGKRSNQPQHF. The CDR3 DNA reads TGTGCCAGCAGCGGGTGGGAAACAGGGAAAAGAAGCAATCAGCCCCAGCATTTT.

This chain links TRBV10-1 with TRBJ1-4; D not certain. Germline-derived CDR1 and CDR2 are WNHNN and SYGVQD (reference sequence). The V and J ends lost 0 bases and 7 bases respectively, with 6 bases between them. There are 13 residues in the CDR3. CDR3 nucleotides: TGCGCCAGCAGTGAGTCCCGTGTTGAAAAACTGTTTTTT. Encoded protein: CASSESRVEKLFF.

This CDR3 is CASSSSPGRGPGELFF. The CDR3 DNA follows: TGTGCCAGCAGCTCCTCCCCAGGCAGGGGGCCTGGGGAGCTGTTTTTT. This rearrangement joins TRBV11-3 to TRBJ2-2; 8 bases line up with TRBD1. The CDR3 has 16 residues. With 4 bases clipped from V and 8 bases from J, the junction kept 12 bases outside the gene matches. CDR1 and CDR2 (germline): SGHNT, YENEEA.

The chain is built from TRBV11-3 and TRBJ2-5; D perhaps matches TRBD2 (6 bases). Germline CDR1 SGHNT, CDR2 YENEEA. The CDR3 covers 13 residues. V lost 3 bases, J lost 9 bases, and 14 bases lay in between. Here the CDR3 DNA reads TGTGCCAGCAGCTTCAGGAGGGTAGGGTCCCAGTACTTC. Protein sequence: CASSFRRVGSQYF.

This sequence joins TRBV19 and TRBJ1-5; TRBD1 aligns across 9 bases. CDR3 length: 16 amino acids. J was trimmed by 4 bases and V by 3 bases; bases with no gene match: 7. Germline V gene lookup returns CDR1 LNHDA and CDR2 SQIVND (reference sequence). Here the CDR3 DNA reads TGTGCCAGTAGTATTTCCGGGACAGGGATTAATCAGCCCCAGCATTTT. Protein product: CASSISGTGINQPQHF.

The chain uses TRBV10-3 and TRBJ2-7, with D possibly TRBD2 on 5 matching bases. The CDR3 contains 13 residues. Looked up from germline, CDR1 is ENHRY and CDR2 is SYGVKD. DNA of the CDR3: TGTGCATCTGTCCCCGAGGGCAGCTACGAGCAGTACTTC. This encodes CASVPEGSYEQYF.

The chain carries TRBV11-3 and TRBJ2-1; tentative D call: TRBD2 (7 bases). This CDR3 is built from 15 residues. V shed 5 bases and J shed 6 bases, with 17 bases lying between them. Germline values: CDR1 SGHNT, CDR2 YENEEA. As DNA, the CDR3 is TGTGCCAGCAGCGGGGGGCTCGGGGAGGGCAATGAGCAGTTCTTC. Protein sequence: CASSGGLGEGNEQFF.

The rearrangement uses TRBV5-4 and TRBJ2-7; TRBD2 matches at 13 bases. Germline V gives CDR1 SGHNT, CDR2 YYREEE (reference sequence). CDR3 length: 15 amino acids. V lost 3 bases, J lost 4 bases, and 4 bases stayed unmatched. The DNA of the CDR3 is TGTGCCAGCAGCTCCGGGACTAGCGGGATTTACGAGCAGTACTTC. This encodes CASSSGTSGIYEQYF.

This clone was counted only a few times. The CDR3 reads CASRGANNEQFF. The CDR3 DNA follows: TGTGCCAGCAGGGGGGCAAACAATGAGCAGTTCTTC. The chain has TRBV11-3 and TRBJ2-1; tentative D call: TRBD1 (6 bases). The CDR3 totals 12 residues. The germline gives CDR1 SGHNT, CDR2 YENEEA. V dropped 6 bases and J dropped 5 bases, with 8 bases sitting between them.

This chain uses TRBV9 with TRBJ2-7, with 9 bases fitting TRBD2. CDR1 is SGDLS and CDR2 is YYNGEE in the germline V gene. CDR3 length: 15 residues. V lost 2 bases and J lost 3; bases outside the gene matches: 6. The CDR3 DNA reads as TGTGCCAGCAGCGTTGGCGGGGGGGCCTTCTACGAGCAGTACTTC. Its protein is CASSVGGGAFYEQYF.

This clone occurred once. CDR3 residues: CASSLVIRGYNEQFF. The CDR3 nucleotides are TGTGCCAGCAGCTTAGTTATCAGGGGCTACAATGAGCAGTTCTTC. The chain is built from TRBV7-9 and TRBJ2-1; TRBD1 is a possible D gene (6 bases). V lost 1 base to trimming and J lost 3 bases, with 10 bases between them. The CDR3 has 15 amino acids. Per germline, CDR1 SEHNR and CDR2 FQNEAQ (reference sequence).

The rearrangement joins TRBV3-1 (or the pseudogene TRBV3-2) to TRBJ2-5; 7 bases line up with TRBD2. CDR1 and CDR2 (germline): LGHDT, YNNKEL (reference sequence). Trimming took 4 bases from V and 2 from J; bases not matched to a gene: 16. This CDR3 spans 18 amino acids. CDR3 coding DNA: TGTGCCAGCAGCCCCTATCTATCTGGAAGCGGGACTCAAGAGACCCAGTACTTC. As protein: CASSPYLSGSGTQETQYF.

The chain has TRBV28 and TRBJ1-5; D call uncertain. CDR3 size: 14 residues. V lost 7 bases and J 3 bases, leaving 13 bases between the germline ends. In germline, CDR1 is MDHEN, CDR2 SYDVKM. The CDR3 loop is CASTIRSNNQPQHF. CDR3 DNA: TGTGCCAGCACAATCAGGTCGAACAATCAGCCCCAGCATTTT.

Details on this clone: Compared with germline, one end of the junction differs, possibly owing to a read error. V gene TRBV5-1 combines with J gene TRBJ2-7, with 10 bases that match TRBD1. The CDR3 sequence is 15 residues long. Per germline, CDR1 SGHRS and CDR2 YFSETQ. CDR3 nucleotide sequence: TGCGCCAGCAGCGACCACGGGACAGGGGTAGCGGGACTCGCCTTC. It yields the protein CASSDHGTGVAGLAF.

The rearrangement joins TRBV19 to TRBJ2-5, with TRBD2 identical over 8 bases. Per germline, CDR1 LNHDA and CDR2 SQIVND (reference sequence). The CDR3 loop spans 15 amino acids. The V gene end was trimmed by 2 bases and the J gene end by 1 base; junction bases not matched to a gene: 3. CDR3 amino acids: CASSIRGGPQETQYF. CDR3 nucleotides: TGTGCCAGTAGTATACGGGGGGGGCCCCAAGAGACCCAGTACTTC. Drawing the rest from reference TRBV19 and TRBJ2-5, the complete variable domain is DGGITQSPKYLFRKEGQNVTLSCEQNLNHDAMYWYRQDPGQGLRLIYYSQIVNDFQKGDIAEGYSVSREKKESFPLTVTSAQKNPTAFYLCASSIRGGPQETQYFGPGTRLLVL.

This clone has just one count. The chain combines TRBV11-3 with TRBJ1-1; D gene unclear. V lost 5 bases and J 7 bases, leaving 20 bases between the germline ends. This CDR3 comprises 15 residues. Per germline, CDR1 SGHNT and CDR2 YENEEA. The CDR3 DNA sequence: TGTGCCAGCAGCCAATTCTTCGAGGCGGCAGTTGAAGCTTTCTTT. Its protein product is CASSQFFEAAVEAFF. The full variable domain, completed using reference TRBV11-3 and TRBJ1-1, is EAGVVQSPRYKIIEKKQPVAFWCNPISGHNTLYWYLQNLGQGPELLIRYENEEAVDDSQLPKDRFSAERLKGVDSTLKIQPAELGDSAVYLCASSQFFEAAVEAFFGQGTRLTVV.